The 17 T cell receptor beta chains reported below all come from one sample, sequenced in a study of T cell responses to AZD1222 COVID-19 vaccine. Using immunoSEQ multiplex PCR, the repertoire was profiled, and TCRdb retains in-frame clones only, with some absent. The sample yields 90,000 or so clones, about nine tenths seen once. Sequences were derived from peripheral blood, sampled on day 0 of AZD1222 vaccination. These receptors were collected from an adult in good health.

The rearrangement links TRBV11-2 to TRBJ2-3; D might be TRBD1 (5 bases). Germline V gene data show CDR1 as SGHAT and CDR2 as FQNNGV. This CDR3 is built from 13 residues. The V end lost 5 bases, the J end lost 6 bases, and 12 bases lay between the germline ends. The CDR3 loop is CASSLLRQDTQYF. The CDR3 DNA reads as TGTGCCAGCAGCCTATTGAGACAGGATACGCAGTATTTT.

Only one count was recorded for this clone. This chain links TRBV6-5 with TRBJ2-3, with unresolved D. This CDR3 has 13 residues. The V gene's germline CDR1 is MNHEY and CDR2 SVGAGI. V lost 5 bases to trimming and J lost 0 bases, with 6 bases between them. The CDR3 is CASSHTSTDTQYF. For the CDR3, the DNA is TGTGCCAGCAGTCATACTAGCACAGATACGCAGTATTTT.

This sequence joins TRBV27 and TRBJ2-1, with unresolved D. Trimming left V 0 bases short and J 3 bases short, with 3 bases between. Germline CDR1 and CDR2: MNHEY and SMNVEV (reference sequence). The CDR3 sequence is 13 residues long. The CDR3 bases are TGTGCCAGCAGTTTATCGGACTACAATGAGCAGTTCTTC. Residues: CASSLSDYNEQFF.

The chain couples TRBV30 to TRBJ2-3; 14 bases align to TRBD2. Germline loops: CDR1 GTSNPN, CDR2 SVGIG (reference sequence). This CDR3 comprises 15 residues. Losses at the gene ends were 2 bases for V and 4 bases for J; bases not matched to a gene: 2. In nucleotides, the CDR3 is TGTGCCTGGAGTAGACTAGCGGGGGGGTCAGATACGCAGTATTTT. It specifies CAWSRLAGGSDTQYF. The variable domain in full, completed from reference TRBV30 and TRBJ2-3, reads SQTIHQWPATLVQPVGSPLSLECTVEGTSNPNLYWYRQAAGRGLQLLFYSVGIGQISSEVPQNLSASRPQDRQFILSSKKLLLSDSGFYLCAWSRLAGGSDTQYFGPGTRLTVL.

The CDR3: CASSRSIGGDGYTF. Written as DNA, the CDR3 is TGTGCCAGCTCCCGGTCGATCGGAGGGGATGGCTACACCTTC. This chain joins TRBV18 and TRBJ1-2; maybe TRBD1 (5 bases). CDR1 and CDR2 (germline): KGHSH, LQKENI. There are 14 residues in the CDR3. V gave up 6 bases and J gave up 6 bases, with 17 bases separating them.

The chain links TRBV14 to TRBJ1-3; D possibly corresponds to TRBD1 (6 bases). Trimming left V 2 bases short and J 0 bases short, with 8 bases between. The germline CDR1 and CDR2 sequences are SGHDN and FVKESK. The CDR3 length is 15 residues. The CDR3 sequence is CASSQQGGSGNTIYF. For the CDR3, the DNA is TGTGCCAGCAGCCAACAAGGGGGCTCTGGAAACACCATATATTTT.

This chain joins TRBV9 and TRBJ1-2, with 7 bases fitting TRBD1. The CDR3 runs 14 residues. V dropped 4 bases and J dropped 0; count of bases not matched to a gene: 3. From germline, CDR1 is SGDLS and CDR2 YYNGEE. The CDR3 DNA reads TGTGCCAGCAGCTGGGGACAGACTAACTATGGCTACACCTTC. Residues: CASSWGQTNYGYTF.

V is TRBV4-2 and J is TRBJ2-1; possible D gene TRBD2, 6 bases. The germline gives CDR1 LGHNA, CDR2 YNFKEQ. The CDR3 is 16 residues long. V was shortened by 4 bases and J by 2 bases, with 15 bases between the two germline ends. CDR3 region: CASSLDNRETYNEQFF. CDR3 nucleotides: TGTGCCAGCAGCCTGGATAACCGGGAGACCTACAATGAGCAGTTCTTC.

This chain joins TRBV7-9 and TRBJ1-5; D gene unclear. The CDR3 has 14 amino acids. Between the trimmed V and J ends, which lost 5 bases and 4 bases, there was a span of 12 bases. Germline assignment: CDR1 SEHNR and CDR2 FQNEAQ (reference sequence). In nucleotides, the CDR3 is TGTGCCAGCAGCCCGGTCAAAGGGAATCAGCCCCAGCATTTT. This encodes CASSPVKGNQPQHF.

This chain connects TRBV6-2 or TRBV6-3 to TRBJ2-7, with TRBD2 identical over 8 bases. Germline V gives CDR1 MNHEY, CDR2 SVGEGT. This CDR3 comprises 14 residues. J lost 2 bases, V lost 0 bases, and 0 bases had no gene match. The CDR3 DNA reads as TGTGCCAGCAGTTACTCGACTAGCGCCTACGAGCAGTACTTC. Residues: CASSYSTSAYEQYF.

The V gene is TRBV14, the J gene TRBJ1-2, with 8 bases aligning to TRBD1. Trimming cost V 1 base and J 5 bases; bases outside gene matches: 6. The germline V gene encodes CDR1 SGHDN and CDR2 FVKESK. The CDR3 covers 15 residues. CDR3 protein: CASSQGTGIGYGYTF. The DNA for the CDR3 is TGTGCCAGCAGCCAAGGGACAGGGATTGGATATGGCTACACCTTC.

The chain couples TRBV6-2 or TRBV6-3 to TRBJ2-7; D is possibly TRBD2 (5 bases). CDR1 MNHEY and CDR2 SVGEGT come from the germline V gene. The CDR3 consists of 13 residues. V was trimmed by 2 bases and J by 4 bases, leaving 9 bases between them. The CDR3 protein is CASSYPGFYEQYF. CDR3 nucleotide sequence: TGTGCCAGCAGTTACCCGGGATTTTACGAGCAGTACTTC.

The chain couples TRBV27 to TRBJ1-1; D gene unclear. The CDR3 contains 12 residues. The V gene lost 6 bases and the J gene lost 1 base, with 6 bases spanning the gap. CDR1 and CDR2 from the germline V gene are MNHEY and SMNVEV (reference sequence). CDR3 protein: CASSHRNTEAFF. CDR3 in DNA: TGTGCCAGCAGCCACAGGAACACTGAAGCTTTCTTT.

The J gene is TRBJ2-5, the V gene TRBV18, with a possible D match to TRBD2 (5 bases). This CDR3 comprises 18 residues. Trimming pared 1 base from V and 1 base from J, leaving 19 bases between. The germline gives CDR1 KGHSH, CDR2 LQKENI. The chain's CDR3 is CASSPLGPGKIAQETQYF. CDR3 DNA sequence: TGTGCCAGCTCACCACTTGGGCCGGGAAAAATAGCCCAAGAGACCCAGTACTTC.

The genes are TRBV30 and TRBJ2-4; TRBD2 is a possible D gene (7 bases). Germline V gene sequence: CDR1 GTSNPN, CDR2 SVGIG (reference sequence). Between the trimmed V and J ends, which lost 5 bases and 2 bases, there was a span of 16 bases. This CDR3 region has 15 residues. DNA for the CDR3: TGTGCCTGGGGGGAGGGGGGATCCACCAAAAACATTCAGTACTTC. Protein: CAWGEGGSTKNIQYF. The complete variable domain, with remaining parts taken from reference TRBV30 and TRBJ2-4, reads SQTIHQWPATLVQPVGSPLSLECTVEGTSNPNLYWYRQAAGRGLQLLFYSVGIGQISSEVPQNLSASRPQDRQFILSSKKLLLSDSGFYLCAWGEGGSTKNIQYFGAGTRLSVL.

V gene TRBV3-1 (or the pseudogene TRBV3-2) combines with J gene TRBJ2-3; 8 bases agree with TRBD2. Losses at the gene ends were 0 bases for V and 3 bases for J; bases not matched to a gene: 11. This CDR3 has 18 residues. CDR1 and CDR2 from the germline V gene are LGHDT and YNNKEL (reference sequence). Written as DNA, the CDR3 is TGTGCCAGCAGCCAAGATCCCCGGGTAGCGGGGACAACAGATACGCAGTATTTT. Protein: CASSQDPRVAGTTDTQYF.

This chain links TRBV5-1 with TRBJ1-1; 8 bases line up with TRBD1. Germline CDR1 is SGHRS and CDR2 is YFSETQ. The CDR3 covers 16 residues. With V trimmed by 2 bases and J by 0 bases, 6 bases remained unmatched. CDR3 nucleotides: TGCGCCAGCAGCTTCGCGGTGGACAGGGTGAACACTGAAGCTTTCTTT. Translated: CASSFAVDRVNTEAFF.